These T cell receptor beta chains were read from a single sample in a study of T cell responses to AZD1222 COVID-19 vaccine. Only in-frame clones appear in the TCRdb table, and some are missing; sequencing was by immunoSEQ multiplex PCR. The profile shows under 140,000 clones, 88% of them singletons. This material consisted of peripheral blood, taken on day 0 of AZD1222 vaccination. The receptor source for this set is an adult in good health. The CDR3 runs from the conserved cysteine through the conserved F or W. D genes are given only for firm matches. The listing skips clone size in some rows; elsewhere it reads once, few, many or a size class.

TRBJ2-2,TRBV29-1,.,.,CSVLRDIKPGELFF,TGCAGCGTTCTCCGGGACATAAAACCGGGGGAGCTGTTTTTT
TRBJ1-5,TRBV6-1,.,.,CASSELGRGGSNQPQHF,TGTGCCAGCAGTGAATTGGGGCGTGGGGGCAGCAATCAGCCCCAGCATTTT
TRBJ1-1,TRBV5-4,.,.,CASSLEPGLNTEAFF,TGTGCCAGCAGCTTGGAACCGGGACTCAACACTGAAGCTTTCTTT
TRBJ2-3,TRBV25-1,TRBD2,.,CASRLAGGTDTQYF,TGTGCCAGCAGGCTAGCGGGAGGCACAGATACGCAGTATTTT
TRBJ2-2,TRBV29-1,.,.,CSVDMNTGELFF,TGCAGCGTTGACATGAACACCGGGGAGCTGTTTTTT
TRBJ1-2,TRBV2,.,.,CASWEVKANYGYTF,TGTGCCAGTTGGGAGGTGAAAGCTAACTATGGCTACACCTTC
TRBJ1-1,TRBV3-1/TRBV3-2,TRBD1,.,CASSDRVNTEAFF,TGTGCCAGCTCCGACAGGGTGAACACTGAAGCTTTCTTT
TRBJ1-1,TRBV5-4,.,.,CASSIWGATEAFF,TGTGCCAGCAGCATTTGGGGTGCGACTGAAGCTTTCTTT
TRBJ1-2,TRBV18,.,few,CASSPRPGDGYTF,TGTGCCAGCTCACCACGACCAGGGGATGGCTACACCTTC
TRBJ1-1,TRBV11-2,TRBD1,.,CASSPGGYTEAFF,TGTGCCAGCAGCCCAGGGGGGTACACTGAAGCTTTCTTT
TRBJ2-7,TRBV27,.,.,CASSFGIFYEQYF,TGTGCCAGCAGTTTTGGCATCTTCTACGAGCAGTACTTC
TRBJ2-7,TRBV11-1,.,.,CASSLAGVRVTYEQYF,TGTGCCAGCAGCTTAGCGGGCGTCAGGGTAACCTACGAGCAGTACTTC
TRBJ1-5,TRBV7-8,TRBD1,once,CASSKGQGRNQPQHF,TGTGCCAGCAGCAAGGGACAGGGTAGGAATCAGCCCCAGCATTTT
TRBJ2-1,TRBV5-5,.,few,CASSSLNVVLNEQFF,TGTGCCAGCAGCTCCCTGAATGTAGTCCTCAATGAGCAGTTCTTC
TRBJ2-2,TRBV6-5,.,.,CASRPGANTGELFF,TGTGCCAGCCGTCCAGGGGCGAACACCGGGGAGCTGTTTTTT
TRBJ1-2,TRBV7-2,TRBD1,.,CASSQGTANYGYTF,TGTGCCAGCAGCCAGGGGACAGCTAACTATGGCTACACCTTC
TRBJ2-1,TRBV9,TRBD2,.,CASSASSGRGGEQFF,TGTGCCAGCAGCGCCTCTAGCGGGAGAGGTGGTGAGCAGTTCTTC
TRBJ2-7,TRBV7-6,TRBD2,.,CASSLDWGGYEQYF,TGTGCCAGCAGCTTAGACTGGGGGGGCTACGAGCAGTACTTC
TRBJ1-5,TRBV18,TRBD1,.,CASSPKGQLSNQPQHF,TGTGCCAGCTCACCAAAGGGACAGCTTAGCAATCAGCCCCAGCATTTT
TRBJ2-5,TRBV19,.,.,CASSIGPRSAQYF,TGTGCCAGTAGTATCGGTCCCCGGTCGGCCCAGTACTTC
TRBJ1-1,TRBV7-9,.,few,CASSLALGLNTEAFF,TGTGCCAGCAGCTTAGCGCTGGGCCTGAACACTGAAGCTTTCTTT
TRBJ1-1,TRBV6-5,.,.,CASSYSTAGSTEAFF,TGTGCCAGCAGTTACTCGACGGCAGGGAGCACTGAAGCTTTCTTT
TRBJ1-2,TRBV5-6,.,once,CASSLGNSNYGYTF,TGTGCCAGCAGCTTGGGGAACTCTAACTATGGCTACACCTTC
TRBJ1-3,TRBV6-5,TRBD1,.,CASSPDRANTNTIYF,TGTGCCAGCAGCCCAGACAGGGCTAACACCAACACCATATATTTT
TRBJ2-7,TRBV5-1,TRBD2,.,CASSLMGGTNPSGQYF,TGCGCCAGCAGCTTGATGGGGGGGACCAACCCGTCCGGGCAGTACTTC
TRBJ1-1,TRBV18,.,.,CASPSQRGNTEAFF,TGTGCCAGCCCTTCACAGCGGGGGAACACTGAAGCTTTCTTT
TRBJ1-1,TRBV4-1,.,.,CASSQGTAGNTEAFF,TGCGCCAGCAGCCAGGGGACGGCCGGGAACACTGAAGCTTTCTTT
TRBJ2-7,TRBV7-6,TRBD2,few,CASNRGGGYEQYF,TGTGCCAGCAACCGCGGGGGTGGGTACGAGCAGTACTTC